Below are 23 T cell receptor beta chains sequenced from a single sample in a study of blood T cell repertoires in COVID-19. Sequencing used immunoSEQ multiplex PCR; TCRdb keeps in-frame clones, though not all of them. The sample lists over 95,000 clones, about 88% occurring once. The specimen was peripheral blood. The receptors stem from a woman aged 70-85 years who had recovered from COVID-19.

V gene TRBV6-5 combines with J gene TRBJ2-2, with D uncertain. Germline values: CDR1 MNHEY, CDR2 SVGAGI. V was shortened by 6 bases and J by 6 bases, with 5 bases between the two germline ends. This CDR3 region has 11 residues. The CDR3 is CASRYSGELFF. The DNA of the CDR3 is TGTGCCAGCAGATATTCCGGGGAGCTGTTTTTT.

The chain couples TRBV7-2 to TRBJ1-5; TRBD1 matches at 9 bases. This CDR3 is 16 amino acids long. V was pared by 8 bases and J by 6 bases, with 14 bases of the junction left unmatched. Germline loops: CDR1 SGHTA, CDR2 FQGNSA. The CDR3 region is CASGDVPGQGPQPQHF. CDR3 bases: TGTGCCAGCGGGGACGTACCGGGACAGGGACCTCAGCCCCAGCATTTT.

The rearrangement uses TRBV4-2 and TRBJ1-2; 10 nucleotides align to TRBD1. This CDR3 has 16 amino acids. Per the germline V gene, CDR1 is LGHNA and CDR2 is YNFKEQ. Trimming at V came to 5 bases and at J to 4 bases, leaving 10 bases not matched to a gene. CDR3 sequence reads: CASSKRQGAPVYGYTF. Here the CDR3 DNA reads TGTGCCAGCAGCAAAAGACAGGGGGCGCCGGTCTATGGCTACACCTTC.

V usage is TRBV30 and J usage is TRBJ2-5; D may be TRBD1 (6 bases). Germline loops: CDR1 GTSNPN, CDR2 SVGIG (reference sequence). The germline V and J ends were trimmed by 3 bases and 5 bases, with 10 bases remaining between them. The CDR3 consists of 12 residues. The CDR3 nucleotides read TGTGCCTGGAGCCCAGGGGTTGAGACCCAGTACTTC. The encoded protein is CAWSPGVETQYF.

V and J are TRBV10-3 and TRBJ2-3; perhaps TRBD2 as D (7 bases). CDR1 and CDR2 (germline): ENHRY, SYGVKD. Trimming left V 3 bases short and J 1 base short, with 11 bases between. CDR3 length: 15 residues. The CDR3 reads CAISEGGGRTDTQYF. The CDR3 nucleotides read TGTGCCATCAGTGAAGGGGGGGGCCGCACAGATACGCAGTATTTT.

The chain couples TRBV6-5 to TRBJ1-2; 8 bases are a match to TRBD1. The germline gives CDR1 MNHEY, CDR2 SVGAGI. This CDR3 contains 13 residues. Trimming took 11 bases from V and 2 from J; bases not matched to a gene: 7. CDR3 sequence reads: CAGGHRGNYGYTF. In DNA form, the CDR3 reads TGTGCCGGCGGGCACAGGGGGAACTATGGCTACACCTTC.

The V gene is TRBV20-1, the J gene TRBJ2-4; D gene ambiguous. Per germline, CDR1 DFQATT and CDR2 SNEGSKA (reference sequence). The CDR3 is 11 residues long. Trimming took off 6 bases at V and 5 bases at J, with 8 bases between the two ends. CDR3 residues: CSAPIENIQYF. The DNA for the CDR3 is TGCAGTGCCCCCATTGAAAACATTCAGTACTTC.

This CDR3 is CASSPWTGGAGANVLTF. The CDR3 region has the DNA TGTGCCAGCAGCCCATGGACAGGGGGGGCTGGGGCCAACGTCCTGACTTTC. The J gene is TRBJ2-6, the V gene TRBV7-3; 10 bases map to TRBD1. In germline, CDR1 is SGHTA, CDR2 FQGTGA. The CDR3 consists of 17 residues. V lost 5 bases and J lost 2; bases outside the gene matches: 6.

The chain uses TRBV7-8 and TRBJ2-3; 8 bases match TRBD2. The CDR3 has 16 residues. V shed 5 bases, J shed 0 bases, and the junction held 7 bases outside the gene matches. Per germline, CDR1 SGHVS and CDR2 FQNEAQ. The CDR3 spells CASSTRLAPSTDTQYF. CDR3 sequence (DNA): TGTGCCAGCAGCACAAGACTAGCGCCGAGCACAGATACGCAGTATTTT.

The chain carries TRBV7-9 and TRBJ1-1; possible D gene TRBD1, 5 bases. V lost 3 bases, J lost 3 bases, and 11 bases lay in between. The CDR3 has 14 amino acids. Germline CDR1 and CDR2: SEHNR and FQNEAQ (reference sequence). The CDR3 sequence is CASSFAGAYTEAFF. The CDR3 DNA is TGTGCCAGCAGCTTTGCTGGGGCATACACTGAAGCTTTCTTT.

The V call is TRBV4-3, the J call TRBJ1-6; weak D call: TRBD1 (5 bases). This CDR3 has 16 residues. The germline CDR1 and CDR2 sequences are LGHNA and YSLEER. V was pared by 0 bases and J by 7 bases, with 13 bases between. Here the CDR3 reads CASSQDLGSGNSPLHF. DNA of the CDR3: TGCGCCAGCAGCCAAGATTTGGGTTCAGGGAATTCACCCCTCCACTTT.

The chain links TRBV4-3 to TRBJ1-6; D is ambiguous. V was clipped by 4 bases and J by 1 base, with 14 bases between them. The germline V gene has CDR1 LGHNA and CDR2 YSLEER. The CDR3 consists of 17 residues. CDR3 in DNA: TGCGCCAGCAGCCTCGACTTTAGAGAATCCTATAATTCACCCCTCCACTTT. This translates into CASSLDFRESYNSPLHF.

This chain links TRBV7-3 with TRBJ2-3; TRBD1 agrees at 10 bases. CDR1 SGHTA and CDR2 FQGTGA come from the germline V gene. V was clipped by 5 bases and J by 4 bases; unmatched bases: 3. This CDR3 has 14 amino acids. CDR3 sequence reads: CASSRTGGADTQYF. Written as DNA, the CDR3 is TGTGCCAGCAGCCGGACAGGGGGGGCAGATACGCAGTATTTT.

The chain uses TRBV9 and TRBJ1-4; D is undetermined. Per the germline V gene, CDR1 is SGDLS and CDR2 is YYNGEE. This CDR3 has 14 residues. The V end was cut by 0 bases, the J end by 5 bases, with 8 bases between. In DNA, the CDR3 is TGTGCCAGCAGCGTAGGCGGAGACAATGAAAAACTGTTTTTT. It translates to CASSVGGDNEKLFF.

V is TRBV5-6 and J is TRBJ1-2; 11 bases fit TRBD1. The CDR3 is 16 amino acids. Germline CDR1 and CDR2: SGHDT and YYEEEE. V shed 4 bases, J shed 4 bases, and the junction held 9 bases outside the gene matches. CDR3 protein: CASSPGGTGGGYGYTF. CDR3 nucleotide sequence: TGTGCCAGCAGCCCCGGGGGGACAGGGGGTGGCTATGGCTACACCTTC.

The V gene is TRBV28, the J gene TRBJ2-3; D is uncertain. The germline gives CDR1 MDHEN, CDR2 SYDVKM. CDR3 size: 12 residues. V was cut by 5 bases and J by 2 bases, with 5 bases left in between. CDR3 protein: CASSPNTDTQYF. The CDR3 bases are TGTGCCAGCAGTCCCAACACAGATACGCAGTATTTT.

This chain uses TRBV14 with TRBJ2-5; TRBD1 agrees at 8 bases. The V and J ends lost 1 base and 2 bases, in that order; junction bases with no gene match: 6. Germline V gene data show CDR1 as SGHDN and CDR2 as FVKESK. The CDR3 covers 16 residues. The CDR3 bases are TGTGCCAGCAGCCAAGTCAGGGGGCGTTGGCAAGAGACCCAGTACTTC. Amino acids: CASSQVRGRWQETQYF.

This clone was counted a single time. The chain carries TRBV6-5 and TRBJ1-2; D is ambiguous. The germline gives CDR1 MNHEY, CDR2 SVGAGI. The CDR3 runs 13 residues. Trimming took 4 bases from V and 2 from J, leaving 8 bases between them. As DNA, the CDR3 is TGTGCCAGCAGTTCGCGAGAAAACTATGGCTACACCTTC. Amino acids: CASSSRENYGYTF.

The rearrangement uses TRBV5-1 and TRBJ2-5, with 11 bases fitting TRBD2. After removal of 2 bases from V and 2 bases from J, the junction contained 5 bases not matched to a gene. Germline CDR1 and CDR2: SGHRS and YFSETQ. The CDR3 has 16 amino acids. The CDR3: CASSFSGRAGQETQYF. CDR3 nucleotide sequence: TGCGCCAGCAGCTTTAGCGGGAGGGCCGGACAAGAGACCCAGTACTTC.

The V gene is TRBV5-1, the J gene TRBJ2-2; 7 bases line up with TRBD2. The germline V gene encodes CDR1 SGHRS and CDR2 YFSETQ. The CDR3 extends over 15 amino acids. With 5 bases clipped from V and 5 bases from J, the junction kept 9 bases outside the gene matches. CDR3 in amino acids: CASSSGGSYTGELFF. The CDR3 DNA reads TGCGCCAGCAGTTCGGGAGGCTCGTATACCGGGGAGCTGTTTTTT.

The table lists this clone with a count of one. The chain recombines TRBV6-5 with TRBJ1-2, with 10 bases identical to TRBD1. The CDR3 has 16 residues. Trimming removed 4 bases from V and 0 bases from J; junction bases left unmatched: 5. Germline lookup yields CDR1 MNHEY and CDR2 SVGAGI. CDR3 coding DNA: TGTGCCAGCAGTTCCCCCGGGACAGGGGCTAACTATGGCTACACCTTC. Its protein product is CASSSPGTGANYGYTF.

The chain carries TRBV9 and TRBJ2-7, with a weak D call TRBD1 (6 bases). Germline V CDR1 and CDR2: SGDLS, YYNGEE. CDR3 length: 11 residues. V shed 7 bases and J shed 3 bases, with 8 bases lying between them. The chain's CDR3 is CASSRGYEQYF. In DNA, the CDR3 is TGTGCCAGCTCCAGGGGCTACGAGCAGTACTTC.

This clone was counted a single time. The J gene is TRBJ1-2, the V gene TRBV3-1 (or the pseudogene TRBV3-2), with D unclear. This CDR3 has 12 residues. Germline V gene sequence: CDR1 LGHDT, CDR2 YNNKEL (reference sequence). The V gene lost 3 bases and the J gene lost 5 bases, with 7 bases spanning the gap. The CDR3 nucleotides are TGTGCCAGCAGCCAGGGCTTTTATGGCTACACCTTC. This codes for CASSQGFYGYTF.